This TCR beta chain came from a study of response to subunit inactivated influenza vaccine. Study outcomes and limitations: T cells newly recruited by each seasonal influenza vaccination are few, the authors suggested.

The sample holds a few counts of this clonotype. The target antigen is unknown. Trimming removed 5 bases from V and 9 bases from J; junction bases left unmatched: 6. The CDR3 covers 13 residues. Per the germline V gene, CDR1 is LGHDT and CDR2 is YNNKEL (reference sequence). MiXCR was run by TCRdb on the RT-PCR reads, yielding one entry per CDR3 protein. The table records approximately 500,000 distinct CDR3 sequences, 13% to 15% of them present only once. The sequenced sample was PBMCs from blood, obtained 11 to 12 days after vaccination. The sequence was obtained from a man aged 50 or older who received an inactivated influenza vaccine. The chain couples TRBV3-1 to TRBJ2-1; 8 bases are shared with TRBD2. CDR3 nucleotides: TGTGCCAGCAGCTTTTCGGGGGGGGCTGAGCAGTTCTTC. Translation: CASSFSGGAEQFF.